Listed below are T cell receptor beta chains from one sample, sequenced in a study of blood T cell repertoires in COVID-19. Generated by immunoSEQ multiplex PCR, the TCRdb table keeps only in-frame clones and is missing some. Of some 170,000 clones in the sample, roughly 76% were seen once. Sequenced: peripheral blood. Receptors originate from a woman aged 45-59 years with active or convalescent COVID-19. CDR3s include the opening cysteine and the closing phenylalanine or tryptophan. The order of the fields is J gene, D gene, clone size, V gene, CDR3 DNA, CDR3 protein. A D gene is named only where the DNA matches it firmly. Clone size is given for some rows only: seen once, a few or many times, or a class if the clone is expanded.

TRBJ2-7	-	many	TRBV4-3	TGCGCCAGCAGCCAAGAGGTGGGACTCAGGTACGAGCAGTACTTC	CASSQEVGLRYEQYF
TRBJ1-2	-	-	TRBV6-5	TGTGCCAGCAGCCGGACTCTAAACTATGGCTACACCTTC	CASSRTLNYGYTF
TRBJ1-3	-	-	TRBV20-1	TGCCGCGGACAGTATAAGGACACCATATATTTT	CRGQYKDTIYF
TRBJ2-1	TRBD2	-	TRBV6-5	TGTGCCAGCAGTTTGGGACTAGCGCTTTACAATGAGCAGTTCTTC	CASSLGLALYNEQFF
TRBJ2-1	-	few	TRBV6-5	TGTGCCAGCAGTTACTCGGCAGGGGACCGGATCAGTGAGCAGTTCTTC	CASSYSAGDRISEQFF
TRBJ1-3	-	-	TRBV2	TGTGCCAGCACAGGTCTCTCTGGAAACACCATATATTTT	CASTGLSGNTIYF
TRBJ2-1	TRBD1	-	TRBV29-1	TGCAGCGTCGAGGGGACAGGGGGTGCGGGTGAGCAGTTCTTC	CSVEGTGGAGEQFF
TRBJ1-2	TRBD1	-	TRBV7-2	TGTGCCAGCAGCTTAAACCCCGGCCGACAGGGGGCGAACTATGGCTACACCTTC	CASSLNPGRQGANYGYTF
TRBJ1-1	TRBD1	once	TRBV29-1	TGCAGCGTGGGGACAGCCTTGAACACTGAAGCTTTCTTT	CSVGTALNTEAFF
TRBJ1-1	TRBD1	-	TRBV24-1	TGTGCCACCAGTGCTCCCTGGACAGGACTGAACACTGAAGCTTTCTTT	CATSAPWTGLNTEAFF
TRBJ1-2	TRBD1	-	TRBV28	TGTGCCAGCAGTTTTTGGGACAGGGGACTGTCGGACTATGGCTACACCTTC	CASSFWDRGLSDYGYTF
TRBJ1-5	-	-	TRBV2	TGTGCCAGCAGTGACGGACAGCGCTTCCCGAGGCCCCAGCATTTT	CASSDGQRFPRPQHF
TRBJ2-7	TRBD1	-	TRBV7-9	TGTGCCAGCAGCTCAAGTAGTGGGACAGGGGGGTACGAGCAGTACTTC	CASSSSSGTGGYEQYF
TRBJ1-1	-	-	TRBV7-2	TGTGCCAGCAGCTTTCGACAGGCGAACACTGAAGCTTTCTTT	CASSFRQANTEAFF
TRBJ2-1	TRBD2	-	TRBV9	TGTGCCAGCAGCGTAGAGGCGGGGGAACCTTACAATGAGCAGTTCTTC	CASSVEAGEPYNEQFF
TRBJ2-7	-	-	TRBV27	TGTGCCAGCTCCCCTGGGTGGGGAGACGAGCAGTACTTC	CASSPGWGDEQYF
TRBJ2-3	TRBD2	-	TRBV11-2	TGTGCCAGCAGTAAAAGGCGAGCGGGGGATAGCACAGATACGCAGTATTTT	CASSKRRAGDSTDTQYF
TRBJ2-2	TRBD2	-	TRBV6-2/TRBV6-3	TGTGCCAGCAGTTGGGAACTAGCGGGAGTGGCCGGGGAGCTGTTTTTT	CASSWELAGVAGELFF
TRBJ2-7	TRBD1	-	TRBV6-2/TRBV6-3	TGTGCCAGCAGTCCCCGTGGCGGGACAGGGGTCTACGAGCAGTACTTC	CASSPRGGTGVYEQYF
TRBJ2-3	-	few	TRBV7-8	TGTGCCAGCAGCTCCCAGGCCACTAGCACAGATACGCAGTATTTT	CASSSQATSTDTQYF
TRBJ2-3	TRBD2	-	TRBV6-1	TGTGCCAGCAGTGAGGTCGTGCTAGCGGGGGCAGGGGATACGCAGTATTTT	CASSEVVLAGAGDTQYF
TRBJ2-7	TRBD1	-	TRBV14	TGTGCCAGCAGCCGGGACAGGGGCTCCTACGAGCAGTACTTC	CASSRDRGSYEQYF
TRBJ1-6	-	-	TRBV2	TGTGCCAGCACGTCCCAGCGATCACCCCTCCACTTT	CASTSQRSPLHF
TRBJ2-5	-	-	TRBV6-4	TGTGCCAGCAGTCGGGAGTTCCAAGAGACCCAGTACTTC	CASSREFQETQYF
TRBJ1-2	-	few	TRBV7-5	TGTGCCAGAAGCTTAGCGGTGAAGACAGGCGACTATGGCTACACCTTC	CARSLAVKTGDYGYTF
TRBJ2-1	TRBD2	-	TRBV25-1	TGTGCCAGCAGTGAATGGGGCGGGGGGGATCTCTCCTACAATGAGCAGTTCTTC	CASSEWGGGDLSYNEQFF
TRBJ2-2	TRBD2	-	TRBV9	TGTGCCAGCAGCGTAGGACTAGCGGGAGGGTCCACCGGGGAGCTGTTTTTT	CASSVGLAGGSTGELFF
TRBJ1-5	-	-	TRBV2	TGTGCCAGCAGTGAAGGGCAGGTTAGCAATCAGCCCCAGCATTTT	CASSEGQVSNQPQHF
TRBJ2-2	-	-	TRBV6-2/TRBV6-3	TGTGCCAGCAGTTCTCGAGGGGTGCTAGCGAGCACCGGGGAGCTGTTTTTT	CASSSRGVLASTGELFF
TRBJ1-1	-	few	TRBV4-3	TGCGCCAGCAGCCAAGGACAGTTTGAAGCTTTCTTT	CASSQGQFEAFF
TRBJ1-1	TRBD1	-	TRBV28	TGTGCCAGCAGCCTCGACAGGGTCCCGGGGCGTATGGCTTTCTTT	CASSLDRVPGRMAFF
TRBJ1-4	TRBD1	-	TRBV5-1	TGCGCCAGCAGAGGACAGGGCCCAACTAATGAAAAACTGTTTTTT	CASRGQGPTNEKLFF
TRBJ2-3	-	-	TRBV19	TGTGCCAGTAGTAGACAGCCTAGCACAGATACGCAGTATTTT	CASSRQPSTDTQYF
TRBJ2-1	-	-	TRBV19	TGTGCCAGTAGTATAGTACGGCGCGGGGTGGCGCTTCCTAACAATGAGCAGTTCTTC	CASSIVRRGVALPNNEQFF
TRBJ1-1	-	-	TRBV6-5	TGTGCCAGCAGACCGACAGGAAACACTGAAGCTTTCTTT	CASRPTGNTEAFF
TRBJ2-1	TRBD2	-	TRBV9	TGTGCCAGCAGCGTTTCGGGGGGGCCCGGGAATGAGCAGTTCTTC	CASSVSGGPGNEQFF
TRBJ1-1	TRBD1	-	TRBV9	TGTGCCAGCAGCGCCTCAGGGACAGGTAGAATGGCCACTGAAGTTTTCTTT	CASSASGTGRMATEVFF
TRBJ1-2	-	-	TRBV7-9	TGTGCCAGCAGCGCTATGGAGGGCTACACCTTC	CASSAMEGYTF
TRBJ1-3	-	-	TRBV6-6	TGTGCCAGCGTCAGGGGCTCTGGAAACACCATATATTTT	CASVRGSGNTIYF
TRBJ2-1	TRBD2	-	TRBV4-3	TGCGCCAGCAGCCAGAGAACTAGCGGGGACTACAATGAGCAGTTCTTC	CASSQRTSGDYNEQFF
TRBJ2-2	-	-	TRBV7-2	TGTGCCAGCAACTTTGGTGGGGCCGGAAGGGTCGGGGAGCTGTTTTTT	CASNFGGAGRVGELFF
TRBJ1-2	-	-	TRBV5-4	TGTGCCAGCAGCTTGGCCTCGGGGGGAGGGTCGATCGGCTACACCTTC	CASSLASGGGSIGYTF
TRBJ1-6	-	-	TRBV6-5	TGTGCCAGCAGTTACAATAGGGGATCACCCCTCCACTTT	CASSYNRGSPLHF
TRBJ1-3	TRBD1	-	TRBV28	TGTGCCAGCAACAGCAGGGGGCGCGGAAACACCATATATTTT	CASNSRGRGNTIYF
TRBJ1-6	TRBD1	-	TRBV28	TGTGCCAGCAGTGATAACAGGGGGCTTAGGGTTTCACCCCTCCACTTT	CASSDNRGLRVSPLHF
TRBJ2-7	TRBD1	-	TRBV6-5	TGTGCCAGCATTGGACAGGGACGCTACGAGCAGTACTTC	CASIGQGRYEQYF
TRBJ2-3	TRBD1	-	TRBV27	TGTGCCAGCAGTACCCGGACAGGGCAAGATACGCAGTATTTT	CASSTRTGQDTQYF
TRBJ1-6	-	-	TRBV28	TGTGCCAGCAGTTTATGGCAGGATCGTGATTCACCCCTCCACTTT	CASSLWQDRDSPLHF
TRBJ1-1	-	-	TRBV18	TGTGCCAGCTCACCACCGGGGACAACGGGCACTGAAGCTTTCTTT	CASSPPGTTGTEAFF
TRBJ1-5	TRBD1	-	TRBV6-1	TGTGCCAGCAGTGAATTGACAGGGTGGCAGCCCCAGCATTTT	CASSELTGWQPQHF
TRBJ2-7	TRBD1	-	TRBV18	TGTGCCAGCTCACCAACCGGGACAGGGTCCTACGAGCAGTACTTC	CASSPTGTGSYEQYF
TRBJ2-1	TRBD2	-	TRBV6-2/TRBV6-3	TGTGCCAGCAGTTACTCCTTGGGAGGGGAATATAACAATGAGCAGTTCTTC	CASSYSLGGEYNNEQFF
TRBJ1-2	-	-	TRBV2	TGTGCCAGCAGCCTCGACAGATATGGCTACACCTTC	CASSLDRYGYTF